This T cell receptor beta chain was identified during a study of shared clonotypes between healthy human individuals. Study-wide findings and caveats: Non-shared clonotypes had lower generation probabilities than clonotypes shared by all four sorted-subset donors. The researchers took only blood, and tissue repertoires probably look different.

Data came from immunoSEQ multiplex PCR; TCRdb stores just in-frame clones and leaves some out. The top ten hold around 0.4% of the sample, which has 2 million to 2.5 million clones, 85% to 95% seen once. From germline, CDR1 is SGHDN and CDR2 FVKESK. The CDR3 loop spans 13 amino acids. Concerning this clone: Its antigen is still unknown. At one of its ends the junction is not consistent with the germline gene, which may arise from a read error.

The rearrangement joins TRBV14 to TRBJ2-7; 7 bases match TRBD1. The sequencing input was naive CD4+ T cells from PBMCs. Specified subset: CD45RA+ positively selected. This TCR was sampled from a man between 18 and 29 years old in good health. Some clones in this sample may be carry-over from other donors' samples. The DNA for the CDR3 is TGTGCCAGCAGCCAAGACTGGAGACAGGGACCTCTTTGG. Its protein product is CASSQDWRQGPLW.